This entry features one TCR beta chain sequence. Antigen specificity is unknown. TCRdb redid the calling of the reads with MiXCR, one entry per CDR3 protein. The profile shows a few hundred thousand distinct CDR3 sequences, 40% of them singletons. This specimen belongs to a study of T cell repertoires in cytomegalovirus infection. Study results and limitations: Ex vivo responses were dominated by HLA-C-restricted CMV-specific TCR beta clonotypes.

Looked up from germline, CDR1 is ENHRY and CDR2 is SYGVKD. This CDR3 has 12 amino acids. The V end was cut by 8 bases, the J end by 2 bases, with 10 bases between. The J gene is TRBJ2-7, the V gene TRBV10-3; perhaps TRBD1 as D (5 bases). This sequence was found in a human donor in good health (CMV status not recorded). Some clones in this sample may be carry-over from other donors' samples. Sequenced here: cultured PBMCs, sampled from culture after CMV antigen stimulation. Written as DNA, the CDR3 is TGTGCCATCGGAGAGGACACCTACGAGCAGTACTTC. Encoded protein: CAIGEDTYEQYF.